This TCR beta chain was profiled in a study of blood T cells in healthy people across ages. Germline-derived CDR1 and CDR2 are MNHEY and SMNVEV (reference sequence). The CDR3 covers 18 residues. V lost 6 bases and J lost 1; bases outside the gene matches: 17. Together with a sample-barcoded 5' primer, a J-beta primer mix was included in a second PCR lasting 7 to 11 cycles. TCRdb processed the 5' RACE reads anew with MiXCR; each CDR3 protein has one entry. The repertoire holds 850,000 or so distinct CDR3 sequences, with around 30% as singletons. This receptor was obtained from a woman older than 75 in good health. Sequenced sample: blood. This chain links TRBV27 with TRBJ1-2, with 7 bases lining up with TRBD1. The CDR3 nucleotides read TGTGCCAGCAGCTACTCACTAACCAAGGGGGCAAGTAACTATGGCTACACCTTC. The encoded protein is CASSYSLTKGASNYGYTF.